This T cell receptor beta chain was identified during a study of shared clonotypes between healthy human individuals. The repertoire was sequenced with immunoSEQ multiplex PCR; TCRdb's copy has only in-frame clones and lacks some. The sample lists roughly 2 million clones, roughly 95% seen once, with roughly 0.13% in the top ten. This CDR3 has 14 residues. The V gene's germline CDR1 is WSHSY and CDR2 SAAADI. After removal of 4 bases from V and 6 bases from J, the junction contained 8 bases not matched to a gene. V is TRBV10-2 and J is TRBJ1-2, with 7 bases aligning to TRBD1. The receptor was derived from a young man in good health. The specimen sequenced was naive CD4+ T cells sorted from blood. Subset described: CD45RA+ positively selected. The DNA for the CDR3 is TGCGCCAGCAGTGGGGGACAGCGTATCAATGGCTACACCTTC. Its translation is CASSGGQRINGYTF.